The rows below give T cell receptor beta chains drawn from one sample of a study of OX40 agonist ivuxolimab in advanced cancers. Sequencing was performed with immunoSEQ multiplex PCR; in TCRdb, only in-frame clones are kept and a portion is missing. Of 65,000 to 70,000 clones in the sample, 85% to 90% were seen once. Here the sequenced sample was CD4+ or CD8+ T cells sorted from blood, taken in a trial of the OX40 agonist ivuxolimab. These receptors were obtained from an adult with an advanced solid tumor such as melanoma, head and neck, liver or kidney cancer. CDR3s include the opening cysteine and the closing phenylalanine or tryptophan. D genes are given only for firm matches. Only some rows state a clone size, as once, few, many or a class for expanded clones.

J gene: TRBJ2-5; D gene: NA; clone size: NA; V gene: TRBV11-2; CDR3 DNA: TGTGCCAGCAGCCAGTTATGGACAGCTCCGGTTGCCGATCAGGAGACCCAGTACTTC; CDR3 protein: CASSQLWTAPVADQETQYF
J gene: TRBJ2-7; D gene: TRBD1; clone size: NA; V gene: TRBV2; CDR3 DNA: TGTGCCAGCAGTGATGGGACCGGGACAGGATCCTACGAGCAGTACTTC; CDR3 protein: CASSDGTGTGSYEQYF
J gene: TRBJ2-3; D gene: TRBD2; clone size: NA; V gene: TRBV4-1; CDR3 DNA: TGCGCCAGCAGCCATCGAGATGGACTAGCGGGAACCCCTAGCACAGATACGCAGTATTTT; CDR3 protein: CASSHRDGLAGTPSTDTQYF
J gene: TRBJ1-1; D gene: TRBD1; clone size: NA; V gene: TRBV27; CDR3 DNA: TGTGCCAGCAGTTTAAGACAGGGGCTGAACACTGAAGCTTTCTTT; CDR3 protein: CASSLRQGLNTEAFF
J gene: TRBJ2-7; D gene: NA; clone size: NA; V gene: TRBV27; CDR3 DNA: TGTGCCAGCAGGCCTCACCGAGGATCCCTCGAGCAGTACTTC; CDR3 protein: CASRPHRGSLEQYF
J gene: TRBJ1-1; D gene: NA; clone size: few; V gene: TRBV29-1; CDR3 DNA: TGCAGCGCTTACCTGACACCGAACACTGAAGCTTTCTTT; CDR3 protein: CSAYLTPNTEAFF
J gene: TRBJ2-1; D gene: NA; clone size: NA; V gene: TRBV4-3; CDR3 DNA: TGCGCCAGCAGCCGTCTTGGTTACAATGAGCAGTTCTTC; CDR3 protein: CASSRLGYNEQFF
J gene: TRBJ1-1; D gene: TRBD1; clone size: NA; V gene: TRBV6-5; CDR3 DNA: TGTGCCAGCAGTTACTCGGCAGGGGGCACTGAAGCTTTCTTT; CDR3 protein: CASSYSAGGTEAFF
J gene: TRBJ1-2; D gene: TRBD1; clone size: NA; V gene: TRBV15; CDR3 DNA: TGTGCCACCAGCAGCCCGGGACAGAACTATGGCTACACCTTC; CDR3 protein: CATSSPGQNYGYTF
J gene: TRBJ1-2; D gene: NA; clone size: NA; V gene: TRBV7-9; CDR3 DNA: TGTGCCAGCAGCTTACTAACCGACAGTAACTATGGCTACACCTTC; CDR3 protein: CASSLLTDSNYGYTF
J gene: TRBJ2-7; D gene: TRBD2; clone size: NA; V gene: TRBV5-1; CDR3 DNA: TGCGCCAGCAGCTTCGGACTAGCGGGAGACTACGAGCAGTACTTC; CDR3 protein: CASSFGLAGDYEQYF
J gene: TRBJ2-1; D gene: TRBD2; clone size: NA; V gene: TRBV7-6; CDR3 DNA: TGTGCCAGCAGCTTTCTTAGCGGGAGTTCCTACAATGAGCAGTTCTTC; CDR3 protein: CASSFLSGSSYNEQFF
J gene: TRBJ1-5; D gene: NA; clone size: once; V gene: TRBV27; CDR3 DNA: TGTGCCAGCAGTTTCAACGGCCCGAGCAATCAGCCCCAGCATTTT; CDR3 protein: CASSFNGPSNQPQHF
J gene: TRBJ2-1; D gene: TRBD2; clone size: NA; V gene: TRBV15; CDR3 DNA: TGTGCCACCAGCACAACTAGCGTCAGCTCCTACAATGAGCAGTTCTTC; CDR3 protein: CATSTTSVSSYNEQFF
J gene: TRBJ1-4; D gene: TRBD1; clone size: NA; V gene: TRBV27; CDR3 DNA: TGTGCCAGCAGCCTACGACAGGGAAAGGTCGTAGCAACTAATGAAAAACTGTTTTTT; CDR3 protein: CASSLRQGKVVATNEKLFF
J gene: TRBJ2-7; D gene: NA; clone size: NA; V gene: TRBV10-2; CDR3 DNA: TGCGCCGGGGGAGGGGGCGAGCAGTACTTC; CDR3 protein: CAGGGGEQYF
J gene: TRBJ2-2; D gene: NA; clone size: NA; V gene: TRBV27; CDR3 DNA: TGTGCCAGCAGGGGGAATAAAACTAGGGGCCCCACCGGGGAGCTGTTTTTT; CDR3 protein: CASRGNKTRGPTGELFF
J gene: TRBJ2-3; D gene: TRBD2; clone size: NA; V gene: TRBV10-2; CDR3 DNA: TGCGCCAGCAGTGGTGAACTAGCGGATGATAGGGGTACGCAGTATTTT; CDR3 protein: CASSGELADDRGTQYF
J gene: TRBJ1-5; D gene: NA; clone size: NA; V gene: TRBV7-9; CDR3 DNA: TGTGCCAGCAGCTTAGTCGGGCCAGCCTCTAATCAGCCCCAGCATTTT; CDR3 protein: CASSLVGPASNQPQHF
J gene: TRBJ1-3; D gene: NA; clone size: once; V gene: TRBV9; CDR3 DNA: TGTGCCAGCAGCTCGGACGGATACTCTGGAAACACCATATATTTT; CDR3 protein: CASSSDGYSGNTIYF
J gene: TRBJ1-1; D gene: NA; clone size: NA; V gene: TRBV11-3; CDR3 DNA: TGTGCCAGCAGCTTACGCTGGGGCACTGAAGCTTTCTTT; CDR3 protein: CASSLRWGTEAFF
J gene: TRBJ1-2; D gene: TRBD1; clone size: NA; V gene: TRBV4-3; CDR3 DNA: TGCGCCAGCAGCCAAGGGTCAGGGGGCGGTTATGGCTACACCTTC; CDR3 protein: CASSQGSGGGYGYTF
J gene: TRBJ2-1; D gene: NA; clone size: NA; V gene: TRBV27; CDR3 DNA: TGTGCCAGCAGGGACATCTCAGGGGATGAGCAGTTCTTC; CDR3 protein: CASRDISGDEQFF
J gene: TRBJ1-2; D gene: NA; clone size: once; V gene: TRBV11-1; CDR3 DNA: TGTGCCAGCAGCTTAGACTTTTCTGGCTACACCTTC; CDR3 protein: CASSLDFSGYTF
J gene: TRBJ2-7; D gene: NA; clone size: NA; V gene: TRBV6-1; CDR3 DNA: TGTGCCAGCAGTTTAGGACGGGCCGAGCAGTACTTC; CDR3 protein: CASSLGRAEQYF
J gene: TRBJ2-1; D gene: NA; clone size: NA; V gene: TRBV4-1; CDR3 DNA: TGCGCCAGCAGCCAAGTCCGGGATCTGGATGAGCAGTTCTTC; CDR3 protein: CASSQVRDLDEQFF
J gene: TRBJ2-5; D gene: NA; clone size: NA; V gene: TRBV27; CDR3 DNA: TGTGCCAGCAGTTTATTAGAGCAGGGACTCCTCGGAGAGACCCAGTACTTC; CDR3 protein: CASSLLEQGLLGETQYF
J gene: TRBJ2-7; D gene: NA; clone size: NA; V gene: TRBV5-1; CDR3 DNA: TGCGCCAGCAGCTTGGATCGGACAGTCTTGGAGCAGTACTTC; CDR3 protein: CASSLDRTVLEQYF
J gene: TRBJ2-2; D gene: NA; clone size: NA; V gene: TRBV29-1; CDR3 DNA: TGCAGCGTTGAAGAAAGCGGTGAGGTCGGCACCGGGGAGCTGTTTTTT; CDR3 protein: CSVEESGEVGTGELFF
J gene: TRBJ1-2; D gene: NA; clone size: NA; V gene: TRBV29-1; CDR3 DNA: TGCAGCGTTGAGTATAGTCGGGACATTTTCTATGGCTACACCTTC; CDR3 protein: CSVEYSRDIFYGYTF
J gene: TRBJ2-1; D gene: TRBD2; clone size: NA; V gene: TRBV30; CDR3 DNA: TGTGCCTCGACTAGCGGGGACTACAATGAGCAGTTCTTC; CDR3 protein: CASTSGDYNEQFF
J gene: TRBJ2-2; D gene: NA; clone size: NA; V gene: TRBV28; CDR3 DNA: TGTGCCAGCAGCGGGAGATTGAAGACCGGGGAGCTGTTTTTT; CDR3 protein: CASSGRLKTGELFF
J gene: TRBJ2-6; D gene: TRBD2; clone size: once; V gene: TRBV6-1; CDR3 DNA: TGTGCCAGCGGGGAAGACGGGCTAGCGGGGGACTCTGGGGCCAACGTCCTGACTTTC; CDR3 protein: CASGEDGLAGDSGANVLTF
J gene: TRBJ1-2; D gene: TRBD1; clone size: NA; V gene: TRBV6-1; CDR3 DNA: TGTGCCAGCAGTGAAATGACAGGGGCCAATACTGGCTACACCTTC; CDR3 protein: CASSEMTGANTGYTF
J gene: TRBJ2-3; D gene: NA; clone size: once; V gene: TRBV10-3; CDR3 DNA: TGTGCCATCAGTACCAAGGGGGTAAATACGCAGTATTTT; CDR3 protein: CAISTKGVNTQYF
J gene: TRBJ2-3; D gene: NA; clone size: NA; V gene: TRBV6-5; CDR3 DNA: TGTGCCAGCAGTTATGACAGTTCGGATACGCAGTATTTT; CDR3 protein: CASSYDSSDTQYF
J gene: TRBJ1-1; D gene: NA; clone size: NA; V gene: TRBV7-9; CDR3 DNA: TGTGCCAGCAGGAACACTGAAGCTTTCTTT; CDR3 protein: CASRNTEAFF
J gene: TRBJ2-7; D gene: TRBD1; clone size: NA; V gene: TRBV4-2; CDR3 DNA: TGTGCCAGCAGCCAAGAACAGGGGGGCGGGTCCTACGAGCAGTACTTC; CDR3 protein: CASSQEQGGGSYEQYF
J gene: TRBJ2-2; D gene: TRBD2; clone size: few; V gene: TRBV27; CDR3 DNA: TGTGCCAGCAACATCCTGGGGGGGGACACCGGGGAGCTGTTTTTT; CDR3 protein: CASNILGGDTGELFF
J gene: TRBJ1-1; D gene: NA; clone size: NA; V gene: TRBV4-3; CDR3 DNA: TGCGCCAGCAGCCAATTGATTCGTGACGGGGGGACGAACACTGAAGCTTTCTTT; CDR3 protein: CASSQLIRDGGTNTEAFF
J gene: TRBJ2-5; D gene: NA; clone size: NA; V gene: TRBV6-1; CDR3 DNA: TGTGCCAGCAGTGAAGAGCAGACCCAGTACTTC; CDR3 protein: CASSEEQTQYF
J gene: TRBJ1-5; D gene: TRBD1; clone size: NA; V gene: TRBV10-3; CDR3 DNA: TGTGCCATCGGGGAGTGGGACAGGGAAATTAATCAGCCCCAGCATTTT; CDR3 protein: CAIGEWDREINQPQHF
J gene: TRBJ2-1; D gene: TRBD1; clone size: NA; V gene: TRBV7-3; CDR3 DNA: TGTGCCAGCAGCTTCGCCGGGACAGCCCAGTTCTTC; CDR3 protein: CASSFAGTAQFF
J gene: TRBJ2-1; D gene: TRBD1; clone size: few; V gene: TRBV6-5; CDR3 DNA: TGTGCCAGCAGTTATAGAACAGGGACAGGTTACAATGAGCAGTTCTTC; CDR3 protein: CASSYRTGTGYNEQFF
J gene: TRBJ2-5; D gene: TRBD2; clone size: NA; V gene: TRBV4-1; CDR3 DNA: TGCGCCAGCAGCCAAGATCAGGAGACTAGCGGGACTTACCAAGAGACCCAGTACTTC; CDR3 protein: CASSQDQETSGTYQETQYF
J gene: TRBJ2-1; D gene: NA; clone size: NA; V gene: TRBV4-3; CDR3 DNA: TGCGCCAGCAGCCAAGATCCCAGCAGTTATGACAATGAGCAGTTCTTC; CDR3 protein: CASSQDPSSYDNEQFF
J gene: TRBJ2-7; D gene: TRBD2; clone size: NA; V gene: TRBV9; CDR3 DNA: TGTGCCAGCAGCGCTCGAGACCTGGGACTAGAGCAGTACTTC; CDR3 protein: CASSARDLGLEQYF
J gene: TRBJ2-7; D gene: NA; clone size: once; V gene: TRBV27; CDR3 DNA: TGTGCCAGCAGTTTTATAAGGTCGAGGTACGAGCAGTACTTC; CDR3 protein: CASSFIRSRYEQYF
J gene: TRBJ2-3; D gene: TRBD1; clone size: NA; V gene: TRBV7-9; CDR3 DNA: TGTGCCAGCAGCTACACTACGGGACAGTCCACAGATACGCAGTATTTT; CDR3 protein: CASSYTTGQSTDTQYF
J gene: TRBJ2-7; D gene: TRBD2; clone size: NA; V gene: TRBV2; CDR3 DNA: TGTGCCAGCAGTGCTTTGGGAGGGTCCTACGAGCAGTACTTC; CDR3 protein: CASSALGGSYEQYF
J gene: TRBJ2-5; D gene: NA; clone size: NA; V gene: TRBV7-3; CDR3 DNA: TGTGCCAGCAGCTTATTACGGGTCGACCAAGAGACCCAGTACTTC; CDR3 protein: CASSLLRVDQETQYF
J gene: TRBJ2-2; D gene: NA; clone size: NA; V gene: TRBV6-1; CDR3 DNA: TGTGCCAGCAGTGATTATATATTGGGGCCCGCCGGGGAGCTGTTTTTT; CDR3 protein: CASSDYILGPAGELFF